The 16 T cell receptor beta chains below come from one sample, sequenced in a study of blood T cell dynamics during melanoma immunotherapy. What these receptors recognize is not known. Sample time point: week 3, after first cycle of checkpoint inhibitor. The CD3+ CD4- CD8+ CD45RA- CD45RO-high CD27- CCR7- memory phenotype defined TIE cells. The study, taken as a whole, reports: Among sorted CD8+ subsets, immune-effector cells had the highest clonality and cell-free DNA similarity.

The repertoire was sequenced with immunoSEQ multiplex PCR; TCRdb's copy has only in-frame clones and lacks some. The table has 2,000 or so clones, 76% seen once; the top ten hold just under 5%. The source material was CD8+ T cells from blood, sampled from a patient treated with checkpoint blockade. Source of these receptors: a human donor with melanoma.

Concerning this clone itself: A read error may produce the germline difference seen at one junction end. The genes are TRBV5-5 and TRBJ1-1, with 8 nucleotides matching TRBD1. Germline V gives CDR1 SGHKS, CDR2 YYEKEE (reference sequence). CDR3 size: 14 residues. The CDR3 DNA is TGTGCCAGCAGCTTGTTGGTCCAGGGGGCTGACGCTTTCTTT. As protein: CASSLLVQGADAFF.

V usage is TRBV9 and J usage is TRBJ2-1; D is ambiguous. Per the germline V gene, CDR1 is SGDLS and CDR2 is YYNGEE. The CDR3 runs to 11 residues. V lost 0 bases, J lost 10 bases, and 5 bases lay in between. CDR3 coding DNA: TGTGCCAGCAGCGTAGGGGAAGAGCAGTTCTTC. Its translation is CASSVGEEQFF.

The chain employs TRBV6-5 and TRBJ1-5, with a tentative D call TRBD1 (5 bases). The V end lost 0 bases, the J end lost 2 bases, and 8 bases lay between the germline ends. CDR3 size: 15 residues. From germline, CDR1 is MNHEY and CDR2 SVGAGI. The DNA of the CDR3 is TGTGCCAGCAGTTACTCCTCGGGGGGCAATCAGCCCCAGCATTTT. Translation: CASSYSSGGNQPQHF.

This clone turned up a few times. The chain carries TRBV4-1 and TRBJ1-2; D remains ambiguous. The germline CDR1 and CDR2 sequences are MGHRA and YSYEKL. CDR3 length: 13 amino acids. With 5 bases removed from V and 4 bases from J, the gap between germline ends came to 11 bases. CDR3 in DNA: TGCGCCAGCAGCGCTTCGGAGGGCTATGGCTACACCTTC. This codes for CASSASEGYGYTF.

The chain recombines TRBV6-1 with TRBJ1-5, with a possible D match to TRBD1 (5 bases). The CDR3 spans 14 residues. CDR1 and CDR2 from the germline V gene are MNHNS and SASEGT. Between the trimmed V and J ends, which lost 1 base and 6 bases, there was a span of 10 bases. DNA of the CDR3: TGTGCCAGCAGTGAAGTGGGGGTAGGTCAGCCCCAGCATTTT. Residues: CASSEVGVGQPQHF.

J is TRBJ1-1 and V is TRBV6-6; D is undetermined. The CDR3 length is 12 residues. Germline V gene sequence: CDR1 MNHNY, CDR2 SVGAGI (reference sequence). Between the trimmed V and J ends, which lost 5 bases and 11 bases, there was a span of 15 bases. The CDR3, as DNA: TGTGCCAGCAGTCCAGATGATTGCTGGGCTTTCTTT. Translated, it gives CASSPDDCWAFF.

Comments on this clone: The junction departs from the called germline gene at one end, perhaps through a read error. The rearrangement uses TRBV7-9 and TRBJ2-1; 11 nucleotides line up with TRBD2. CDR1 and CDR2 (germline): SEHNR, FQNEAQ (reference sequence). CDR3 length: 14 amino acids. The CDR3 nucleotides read TGTGCCAGCAGCGTAGCGGGAGGGCCGGTTGAGCAGTTCTTC. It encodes CASSVAGGPVEQFF.

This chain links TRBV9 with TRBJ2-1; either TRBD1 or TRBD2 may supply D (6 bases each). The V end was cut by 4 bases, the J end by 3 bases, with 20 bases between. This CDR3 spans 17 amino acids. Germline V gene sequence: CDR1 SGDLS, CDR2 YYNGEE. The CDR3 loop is CASSPLGAADYYNEQFF. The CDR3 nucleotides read TGTGCCAGCAGCCCCCTGGGGGCGGCGGACTACTACAATGAGCAGTTCTTC.

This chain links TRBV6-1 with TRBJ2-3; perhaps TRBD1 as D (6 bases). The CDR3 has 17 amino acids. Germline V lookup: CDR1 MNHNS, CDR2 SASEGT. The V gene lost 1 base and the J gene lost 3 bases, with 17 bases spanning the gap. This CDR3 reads CASSEVAQAGVTDTQYF. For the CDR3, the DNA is TGTGCCAGCAGTGAAGTTGCGCAGGCAGGGGTGACAGATACGCAGTATTTT.

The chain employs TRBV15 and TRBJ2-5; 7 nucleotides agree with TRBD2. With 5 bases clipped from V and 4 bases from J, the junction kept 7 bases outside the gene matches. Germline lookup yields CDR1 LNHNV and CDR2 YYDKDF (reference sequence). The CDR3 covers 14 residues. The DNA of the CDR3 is TGTGCCACCAGCGATCGGGGGGTTACAGAGACCCAGTACTTC. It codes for CATSDRGVTETQYF.

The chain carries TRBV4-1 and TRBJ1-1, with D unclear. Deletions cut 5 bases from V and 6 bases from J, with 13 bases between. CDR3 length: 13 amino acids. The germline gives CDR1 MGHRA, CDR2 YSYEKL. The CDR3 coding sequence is TGCGCCAGCAGCGAGGGTTATCCTGCTGAAGCTTTCTTT. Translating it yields CASSEGYPAEAFF.

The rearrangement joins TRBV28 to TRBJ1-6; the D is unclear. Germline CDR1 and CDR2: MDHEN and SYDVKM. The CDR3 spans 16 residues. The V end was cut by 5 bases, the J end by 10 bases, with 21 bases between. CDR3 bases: TGTGCCAGCAGTCCCCCGGGCTTGGACGGTGGGTCACCCCTCCACTTT. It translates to CASSPPGLDGGSPLHF.

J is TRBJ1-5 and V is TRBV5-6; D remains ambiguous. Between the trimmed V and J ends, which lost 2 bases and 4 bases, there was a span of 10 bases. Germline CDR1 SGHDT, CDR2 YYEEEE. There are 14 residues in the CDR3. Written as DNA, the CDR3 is TGTGCCAGCAGCTTAGGTGGGGATAATCAGCCCCAGCATTTT. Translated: CASSLGGDNQPQHF.

CDR3 sequence: CASSHSGRVETQYF. For the CDR3, the DNA is TGCGCCAGCAGTCATAGCGGGAGGGTAGAGACCCAGTACTTC. The gene calls are TRBV5-1 and TRBJ2-5; 11 bases are a match to TRBD2. The CDR3 extends over 14 amino acids. The germline CDR1 and CDR2 sequences are SGHRS and YFSETQ. V was pared by 5 bases and J by 4 bases, with 4 bases of the junction left unmatched. The full variable domain, rest sourced from reference TRBV5-1 and TRBJ2-5, is KAGVTQTPRYLIKTRGQQVTLSCSPISGHRSVSWYQQTPGQGLQFLFEYFSETQRNKGNFPGRFSGRQFSNSRSEMNVSTLELGDSALYLCASSHSGRVETQYFGPGTRLLVL.

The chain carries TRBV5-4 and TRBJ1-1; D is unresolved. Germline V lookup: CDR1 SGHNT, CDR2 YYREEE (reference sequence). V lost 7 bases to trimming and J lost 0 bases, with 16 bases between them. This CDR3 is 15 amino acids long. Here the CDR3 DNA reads TGTGCCAGCGGGAAGGGCACGTTAATGAACACTGAAGCTTTCTTT. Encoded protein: CASGKGTLMNTEAFF.

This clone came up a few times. The CDR3 sequence is CASSFQDSMSEQFF. CDR3 DNA: TGTGCCAGCAGTTTCCAGGACTCGATGAGTGAGCAGTTCTTC. The chain links TRBV27 to TRBJ2-1; a weak D match, TRBD2 (5 bases). This CDR3 has 14 residues. The V and J ends lost 3 bases and 9 bases respectively, with 15 bases between them. The germline V gene encodes CDR1 MNHEY and CDR2 SMNVEV (reference sequence).